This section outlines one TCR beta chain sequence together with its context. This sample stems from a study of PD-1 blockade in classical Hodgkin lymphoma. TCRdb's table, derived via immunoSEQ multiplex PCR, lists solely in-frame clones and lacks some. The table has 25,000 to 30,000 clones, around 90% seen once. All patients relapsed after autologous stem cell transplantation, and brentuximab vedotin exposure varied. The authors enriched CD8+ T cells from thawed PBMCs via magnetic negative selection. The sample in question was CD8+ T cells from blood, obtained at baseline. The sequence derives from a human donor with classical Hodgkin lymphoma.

The CDR3 nucleotides read TGTGCCATCAGCTTAACGGGACAGGAGAAATACTACGAGCAGTACTTC. This encodes CAISLTGQEKYYEQYF. J is TRBJ2-7 and V is TRBV10-3; TRBD1 matches 8 bases. The CDR3 has 16 residues. The junction had 13 bases not matched to a gene; V was cut back by 6 bases and J by 3 bases. In germline, CDR1 is ENHRY, CDR2 SYGVKD.